This T cell receptor (beta chain) is drawn from a study of blood T cell repertoires in COVID-19. The table came from immunoSEQ multiplex PCR; TCRdb's copy has only in-frame clones and leaves some out. The table includes 300,000 or so clones, 65% to 90% detected once. Trimming took 4 bases from V and 4 from J; bases not matched to a gene: 7. In germline, CDR1 is PRHDT, CDR2 FYEKMQ (reference sequence). The CDR3 covers 15 residues. Grouping used clinical history reported by participants in a survey and questionnaire. V and J are TRBV13 and TRBJ1-2; TRBD1 matches at 9 bases. Sequences were obtained from PBMCs or T cells enriched from blood (not recorded which). The TCR sequence derives from a woman under 30 who had recovered from COVID-19. The CDR3 loop is CASSYPGTGPYGYTF. The CDR3 DNA follows: TGTGCCAGCAGCTACCCCGGGACAGGGCCCTATGGCTACACCTTC.